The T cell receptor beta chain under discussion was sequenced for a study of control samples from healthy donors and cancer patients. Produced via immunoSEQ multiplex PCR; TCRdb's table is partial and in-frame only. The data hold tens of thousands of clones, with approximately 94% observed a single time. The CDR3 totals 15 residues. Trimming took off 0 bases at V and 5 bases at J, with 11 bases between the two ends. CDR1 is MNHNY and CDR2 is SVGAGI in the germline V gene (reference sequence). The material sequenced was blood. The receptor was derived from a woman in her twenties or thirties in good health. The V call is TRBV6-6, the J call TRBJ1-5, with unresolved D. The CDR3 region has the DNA TGTGCCAGCAGTTACTCGTTTGGGGAGGATCAGCCCCAGCATTTT. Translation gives CASSYSFGEDQPQHF.